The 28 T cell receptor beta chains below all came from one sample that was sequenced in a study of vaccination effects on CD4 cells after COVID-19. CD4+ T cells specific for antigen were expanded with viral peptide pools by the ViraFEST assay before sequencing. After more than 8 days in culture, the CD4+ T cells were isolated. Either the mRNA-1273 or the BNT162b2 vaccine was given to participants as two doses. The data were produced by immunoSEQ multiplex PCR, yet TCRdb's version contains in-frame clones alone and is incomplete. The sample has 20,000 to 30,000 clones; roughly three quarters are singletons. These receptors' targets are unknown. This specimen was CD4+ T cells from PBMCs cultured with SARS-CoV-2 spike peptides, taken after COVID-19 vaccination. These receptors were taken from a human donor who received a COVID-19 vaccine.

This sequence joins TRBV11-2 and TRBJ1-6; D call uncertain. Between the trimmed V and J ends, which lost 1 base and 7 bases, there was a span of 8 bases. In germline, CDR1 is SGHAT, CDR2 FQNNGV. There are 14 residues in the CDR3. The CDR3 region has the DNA TGTGCCAGCAGCTTAGGCGGGATCAATTCACCCCTCCACTTT. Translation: CASSLGGINSPLHF.

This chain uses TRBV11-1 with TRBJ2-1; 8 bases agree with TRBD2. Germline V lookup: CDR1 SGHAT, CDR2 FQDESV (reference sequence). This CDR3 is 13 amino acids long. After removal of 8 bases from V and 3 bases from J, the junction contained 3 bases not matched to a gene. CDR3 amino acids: CASGRGVYNEQFF. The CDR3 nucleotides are TGTGCCAGCGGGCGGGGGGTCTACAATGAGCAGTTCTTC.

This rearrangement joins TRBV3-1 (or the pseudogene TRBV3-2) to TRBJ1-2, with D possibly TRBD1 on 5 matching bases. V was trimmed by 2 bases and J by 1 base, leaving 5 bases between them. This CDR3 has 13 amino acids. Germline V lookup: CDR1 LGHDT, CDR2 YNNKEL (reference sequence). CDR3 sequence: CASSQRGNYGYTF. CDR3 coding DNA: TGTGCCAGCAGCCAAAGGGGTAACTATGGCTACACCTTC.

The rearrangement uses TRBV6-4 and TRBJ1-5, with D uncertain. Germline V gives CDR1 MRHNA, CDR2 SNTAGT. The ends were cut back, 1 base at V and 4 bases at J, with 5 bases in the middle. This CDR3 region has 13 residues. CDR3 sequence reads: CASSDYVNQPQHF. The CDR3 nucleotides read TGTGCCAGCAGTGACTACGTTAATCAGCCCCAGCATTTT.

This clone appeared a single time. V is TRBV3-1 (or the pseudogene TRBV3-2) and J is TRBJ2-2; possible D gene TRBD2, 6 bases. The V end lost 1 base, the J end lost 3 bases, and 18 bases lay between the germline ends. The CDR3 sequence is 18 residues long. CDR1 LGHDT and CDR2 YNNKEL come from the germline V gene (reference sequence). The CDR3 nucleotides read TGTGCCAGCAGCCAAGGATATGTTGGGGGGTGGGACACCGGGGAGCTGTTTTTT. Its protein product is CASSQGYVGGWDTGELFF.

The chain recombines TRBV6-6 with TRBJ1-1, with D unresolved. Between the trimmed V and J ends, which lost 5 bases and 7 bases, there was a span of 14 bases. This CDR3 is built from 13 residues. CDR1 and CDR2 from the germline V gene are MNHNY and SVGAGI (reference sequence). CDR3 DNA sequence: TGTGCCAGCAGTCACCGAGAAGCAGGTGAAGCTTTCTTT. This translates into CASSHREAGEAFF.

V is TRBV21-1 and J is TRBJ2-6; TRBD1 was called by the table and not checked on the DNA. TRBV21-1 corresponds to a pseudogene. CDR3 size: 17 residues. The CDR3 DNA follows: TGTGCCAGCAGCAAACTCACAGGGGAGGAGAGGGCCAACGTCCTGACTTTC. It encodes CASSKLTGEERANVLTF.

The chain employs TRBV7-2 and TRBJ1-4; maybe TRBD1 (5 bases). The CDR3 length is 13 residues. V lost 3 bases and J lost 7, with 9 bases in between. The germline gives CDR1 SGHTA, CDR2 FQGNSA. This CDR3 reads CASSFGHGEKLFF. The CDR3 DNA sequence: TGTGCCAGCAGCTTCGGACATGGTGAAAAACTGTTTTTT.

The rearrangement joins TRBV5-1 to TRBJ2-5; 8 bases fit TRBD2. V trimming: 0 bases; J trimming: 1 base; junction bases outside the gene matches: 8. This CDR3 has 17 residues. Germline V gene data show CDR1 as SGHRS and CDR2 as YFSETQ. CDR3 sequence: CASSLGTGGGTQETQYF. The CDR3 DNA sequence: TGCGCCAGCAGCTTGGGGACCGGCGGGGGGACCCAAGAGACCCAGTACTTC.

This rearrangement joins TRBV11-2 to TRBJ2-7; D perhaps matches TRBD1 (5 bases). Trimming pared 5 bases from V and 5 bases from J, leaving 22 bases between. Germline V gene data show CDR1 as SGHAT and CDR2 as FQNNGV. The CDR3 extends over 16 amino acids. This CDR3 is CASSPLDSQGVHEQYF. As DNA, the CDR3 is TGTGCCAGCAGCCCATTGGATAGCCAGGGTGTCCACGAGCAGTACTTC.

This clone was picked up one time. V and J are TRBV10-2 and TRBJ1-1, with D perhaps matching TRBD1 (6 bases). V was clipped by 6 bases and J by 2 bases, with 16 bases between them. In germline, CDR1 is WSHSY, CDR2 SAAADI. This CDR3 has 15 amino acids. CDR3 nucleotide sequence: TGCGCCAGCAGCAAACCGGGACAAGGAAACACTGAAGCTTTCTTT. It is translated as CASSKPGQGNTEAFF.

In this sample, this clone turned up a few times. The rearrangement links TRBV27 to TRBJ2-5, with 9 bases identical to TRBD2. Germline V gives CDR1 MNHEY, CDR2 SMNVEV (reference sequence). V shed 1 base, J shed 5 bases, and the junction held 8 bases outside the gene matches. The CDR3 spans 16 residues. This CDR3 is CASSLWASGKRETQYF. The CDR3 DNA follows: TGTGCCAGCAGTTTATGGGCTAGCGGGAAGAGGGAGACCCAGTACTTC.

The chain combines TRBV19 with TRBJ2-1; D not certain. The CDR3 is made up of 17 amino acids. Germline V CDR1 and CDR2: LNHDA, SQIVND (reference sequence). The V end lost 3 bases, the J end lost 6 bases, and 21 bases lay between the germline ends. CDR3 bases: TGTGCCAGTAGTATCAGATTCGGCTCTTCGACCAGCAATGAGCAGTTCTTC. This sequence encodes CASSIRFGSSTSNEQFF. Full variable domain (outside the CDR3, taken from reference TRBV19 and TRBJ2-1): DGGITQSPKYLFRKEGQNVTLSCEQNLNHDAMYWYRQDPGQGLRLIYYSQIVNDFQKGDIAEGYSVSREKKESFPLTVTSAQKNPTAFYLCASSIRFGSSTSNEQFFGPGTRLTVL.

The CDR3 DNA reads as TGTGCCAGCAGCTTAGTTTATGTAAGCACCGGGGAGCTGTTTTTT. Protein product: CASSLVYVSTGELFF. J is TRBJ2-2 and V is TRBV7-9; no clear D gene. This CDR3 contains 15 residues. Trimming took off 1 base at V and 4 bases at J, with 10 bases between the two ends. CDR1 is SEHNR, CDR2 FQNEAQ, per germline (reference sequence).

Here the CDR3 reads CASSWGSSSSYNSPLHF. The DNA for the CDR3 is TGTGCCAGCAGCTGGGGCAGCTCAAGCTCCTATAATTCACCCCTCCACTTT. This chain links TRBV11-2 with TRBJ1-6; TRBD1 might be the D (5 bases). Trimming took off 4 bases at V and 0 bases at J, with 13 bases between the two ends. Germline loops: CDR1 SGHAT, CDR2 FQNNGV. The CDR3 totals 17 residues.

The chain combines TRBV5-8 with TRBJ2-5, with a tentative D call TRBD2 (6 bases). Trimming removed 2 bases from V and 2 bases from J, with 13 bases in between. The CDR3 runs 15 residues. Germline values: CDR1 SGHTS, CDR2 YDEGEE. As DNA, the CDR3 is TGTGCCAGCAGCTTTGGCCGGGGGATGCAAGAGACCCAGTACTTC. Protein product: CASSFGRGMQETQYF.

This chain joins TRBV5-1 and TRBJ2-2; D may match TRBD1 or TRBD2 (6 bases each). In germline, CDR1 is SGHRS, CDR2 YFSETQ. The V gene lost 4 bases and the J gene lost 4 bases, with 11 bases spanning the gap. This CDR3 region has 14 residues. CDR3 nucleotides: TGCGCCAGCAGCCAAGGGGGGTTCACCGGGGAGCTGTTTTTT. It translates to CASSQGGFTGELFF. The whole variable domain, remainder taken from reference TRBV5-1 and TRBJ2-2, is KAGVTQTPRYLIKTRGQQVTLSCSPISGHRSVSWYQQTPGQGLQFLFEYFSETQRNKGNFPGRFSGRQFSNSRSEMNVSTLELGDSALYLCASSQGGFTGELFFGEGSRLTVL.

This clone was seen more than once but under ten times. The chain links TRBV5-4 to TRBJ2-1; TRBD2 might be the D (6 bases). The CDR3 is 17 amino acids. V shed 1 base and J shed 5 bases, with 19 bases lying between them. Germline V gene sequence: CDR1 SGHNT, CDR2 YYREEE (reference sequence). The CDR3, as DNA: TGTGCCAGCAGCTTGAAAGCGGGCACTAGCTTCCACAATGAGCAGTTCTTC. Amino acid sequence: CASSLKAGTSFHNEQFF.

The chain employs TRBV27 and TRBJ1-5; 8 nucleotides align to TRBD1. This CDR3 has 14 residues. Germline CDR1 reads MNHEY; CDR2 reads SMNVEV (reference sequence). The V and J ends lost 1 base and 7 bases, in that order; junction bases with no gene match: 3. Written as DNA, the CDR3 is TGTGCCAGCAGTTTATGGGCAGGGGGCCAGCCCCAGCATTTT. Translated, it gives CASSLWAGGQPQHF.

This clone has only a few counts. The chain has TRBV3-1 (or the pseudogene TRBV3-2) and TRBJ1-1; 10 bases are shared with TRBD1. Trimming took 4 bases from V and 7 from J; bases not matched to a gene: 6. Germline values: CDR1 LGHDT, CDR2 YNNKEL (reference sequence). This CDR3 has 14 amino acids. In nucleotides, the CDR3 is TGTGCCAGCAGCCGGATCGGACAGGGGGGTGAAGCTTTCTTT. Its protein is CASSRIGQGGEAFF.

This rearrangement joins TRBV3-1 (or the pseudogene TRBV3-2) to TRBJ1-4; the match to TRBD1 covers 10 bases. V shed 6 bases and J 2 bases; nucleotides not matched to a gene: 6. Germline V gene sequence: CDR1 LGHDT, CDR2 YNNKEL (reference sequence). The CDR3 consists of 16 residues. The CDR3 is CASSPGTGATNEKLFF. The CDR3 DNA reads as TGTGCCAGCAGTCCCGGGACAGGGGCTACTAATGAAAAACTGTTTTTT.

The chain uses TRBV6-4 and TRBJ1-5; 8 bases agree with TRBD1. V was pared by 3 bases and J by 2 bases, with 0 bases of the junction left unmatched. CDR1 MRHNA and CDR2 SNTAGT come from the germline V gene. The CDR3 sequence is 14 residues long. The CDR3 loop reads CASSETGGNQPQHF. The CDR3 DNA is TGTGCCAGCAGTGAGACAGGGGGCAATCAGCCCCAGCATTTT.

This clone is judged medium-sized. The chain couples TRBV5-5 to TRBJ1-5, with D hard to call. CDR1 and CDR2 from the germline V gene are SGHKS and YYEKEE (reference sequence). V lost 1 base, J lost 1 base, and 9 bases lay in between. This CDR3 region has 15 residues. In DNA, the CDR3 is TGTGCCAGCAGCTTGACCGTACTCAGCAATCAGCCCCAGCATTTT. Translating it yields CASSLTVLSNQPQHF.

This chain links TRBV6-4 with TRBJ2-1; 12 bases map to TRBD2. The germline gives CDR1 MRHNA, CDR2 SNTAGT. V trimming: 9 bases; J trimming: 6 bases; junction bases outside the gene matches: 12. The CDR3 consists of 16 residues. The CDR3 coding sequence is TGTGCCAGTTCTAGGACTAGCGGGATTGTGGGCAATGAGCAGTTCTTC. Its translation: CASSRTSGIVGNEQFF.

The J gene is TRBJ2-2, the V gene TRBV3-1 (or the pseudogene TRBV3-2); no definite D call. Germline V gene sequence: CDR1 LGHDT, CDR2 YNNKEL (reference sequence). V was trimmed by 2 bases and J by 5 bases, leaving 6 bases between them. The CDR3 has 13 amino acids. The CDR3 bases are TGTGCCAGCAGCCAAAGCGTTACCGGGGAGCTGTTTTTT. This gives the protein CASSQSVTGELFF.

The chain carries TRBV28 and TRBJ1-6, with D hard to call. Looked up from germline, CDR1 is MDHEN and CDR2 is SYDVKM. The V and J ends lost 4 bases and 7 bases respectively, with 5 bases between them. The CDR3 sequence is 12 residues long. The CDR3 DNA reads TGTGCCAGCAGTTATACGAATTCACCCCTCCACTTT. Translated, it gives CASSYTNSPLHF.

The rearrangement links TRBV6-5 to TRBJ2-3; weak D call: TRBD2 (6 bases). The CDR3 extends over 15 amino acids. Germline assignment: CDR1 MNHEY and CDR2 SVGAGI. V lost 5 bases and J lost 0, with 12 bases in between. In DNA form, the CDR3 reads TGTGCCAGCAGTCTCTCGGGACTCAGCACAGATACGCAGTATTTT. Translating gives CASSLSGLSTDTQYF.

The CDR3 nucleotides read TGTGCCAGCACCCCCCAGCGGTCTGGGGCCAACGTCCTGACTTTC. It yields the protein CASTPQRSGANVLTF. This chain links TRBV11-1 with TRBJ2-6; perhaps TRBD2 as D (5 bases). V was cut by 7 bases and J by 1 base, with 11 bases left in between. Germline V gene lookup returns CDR1 SGHAT and CDR2 FQDESV (reference sequence). The CDR3 has 15 amino acids.